This TCR beta chain was recovered during a study of T-cell reconstitution after alpha-beta-depleted transplantation in children. The germline gives CDR1 SGHRS, CDR2 YFSETQ. This CDR3 has 16 residues. The V gene lost 4 bases and the J gene lost 4 bases, with 20 bases spanning the gap. Preparation of the TCRbeta library was carried out with unique molecular identifiers. TCRdb itself ran the PCR reads through MiXCR, one entry per CDR3 protein. This table holds around 530,000 distinct CDR3 sequences, 30% to 35% found once. The clonotype was recovered from a human donor who donated a stem cell graft to a child with aplastic anemia. The sequenced sample was PBMCs from the stem cell graft donor, obtained from the stem cell graft. J is TRBJ2-5 and V is TRBV5-1; D is perhaps TRBD1 (7 bases). This CDR3 reads CASSGGTAHVGETQYF. CDR3 nucleotide sequence: TGCGCCAGCAGCGGGGGGACAGCCCACGTGGGAGAGACCCAGTACTTC.